This T cell receptor (beta chain) comes out of a study of T-cell reconstitution after alpha-beta-depleted transplantation in children. Findings of the study overall: T-cell numbers and diversity, one year after transplant, stemmed largely from T cells that were newly produced. Expanded graft clones, several hundred of them, were reportedly the source of alpha-beta T cells about two months after transplant.

The authors prepared the TCRbeta library with unique molecular identifiers. One entry per CDR3 protein, called by TCRdb with MiXCR from the PCR reads. The sample includes 700,000 to 950,000 distinct CDR3 sequences, 16% of them seen just once. Points on this clonotype: What it binds is unknown.

The V and J ends lost 5 bases and 7 bases, in that order; junction bases with no gene match: 10. CDR3 length equals 16 residues. Germline CDR1 is MNHNS and CDR2 is SASEGT. V and J are TRBV6-1 and TRBJ2-1, with 11 bases identical to TRBD1. This sequence was found in a male patient between 5 and 17 years old who had a stem cell transplant for acute lymphoblastic leukemia, so the T cells may come from the graft donor. The sample in question was PBMCs, mostly from graft donor cells, obtained 360 days after TCRalphabeta/CD19-depleted stem cell transplant. The CDR3 is CASSPLGQGAKNEQFF. CDR3 coding DNA: TGTGCCAGCAGTCCGCTAGGACAGGGGGCCAAGAATGAGCAGTTCTTC.